The 24 T cell receptor beta chains listed next were all sequenced from one sample in a study of blood T cell repertoires in COVID-19. Here immunoSEQ multiplex PCR was the method, and the copy in TCRdb shows in-frame clones only, minus some. Of fewer than 350,000 clones listed, around 86% are singletons. Source material: peripheral blood. These TCRs come from a woman aged 25 to 39 who had recovered from COVID-19.

This chain uses TRBV19 with TRBJ2-6; 7 bases align to TRBD2. Losses at the gene ends were 7 bases for V and 3 bases for J; bases not matched to a gene: 3. There are 14 residues in the CDR3. CDR1 LNHDA and CDR2 SQIVND come from the germline V gene (reference sequence). This CDR3 is CASNPGGGANVLTF. The CDR3 coding sequence is TGTGCCAGTAACCCGGGAGGTGGGGCCAACGTCCTGACTTTC. Filled out from reference TRBV19 and TRBJ2-6, the complete variable domain reads DGGITQSPKYLFRKEGQNVTLSCEQNLNHDAMYWYRQDPGQGLRLIYYSQIVNDFQKGDIAEGYSVSREKKESFPLTVTSAQKNPTAFYLCASNPGGGANVLTFGAGSRLTVL.

This clone was recorded only once. The chain uses TRBV4-1 and TRBJ1-4, with 8 bases that match TRBD1. V trimming: 3 bases; J trimming: 8 bases; junction bases outside the gene matches: 8. This CDR3 has 15 amino acids. Germline CDR1 is MGHRA and CDR2 is YSYEKL. This CDR3 is CASSHGDRGVEKLFF. The CDR3 DNA follows: TGCGCCAGCAGCCATGGAGACAGGGGAGTCGAAAAACTGTTTTTT.

This chain links TRBV28 with TRBJ2-1; 12 bases map to TRBD2. V trimming: 3 bases; J trimming: 1 base; junction bases outside the gene matches: 10. The CDR3 covers 19 residues. Germline values: CDR1 MDHEN, CDR2 SYDVKM. CDR3 nucleotides: TGTGCCAGCAGTTTTTGGCAACTAGCGGGAGGACATTCCTACAATGAGCAGTTCTTC. The encoded protein is CASSFWQLAGGHSYNEQFF.

Remarks on this clone: This sequence may be a read error, since a much larger clone differs from it by one base. The same CDR3 arises from other DNA sequences in this sample as well. The rearrangement uses TRBV2 and TRBJ2-3, with D perhaps TRBD2 (7 bases). The CDR3 sequence is 14 residues long. V shed 0 bases and J shed 4 bases, with 8 bases lying between them. The germline V gene encodes CDR1 SNHLY and CDR2 FYNNEI. The DNA for the CDR3 is TGTGCCAGCAGTGAAGCGGGGGGGCCAGATACGCAGTATTTT. Its protein is CASSEAGGPDTQYF. Full variable domain (remainder filled in from reference TRBV2 and TRBJ2-3): EPEVTQTPSHQVTQMGQEVILRCVPISNHLYFYWYRQILGQKVEFLVSFYNNEISEKSEIFDDQFSVERPDGSNFTLKIRSTKLEDSAMYFCASSEAGGPDTQYFGPGTRLTVL.

This clone was observed a handful of times. The rearrangement uses TRBV5-6 and TRBJ1-1; 8 bases align to TRBD1. Germline-derived CDR1 and CDR2 are SGHDT and YYEEEE. Losses at the gene ends were 0 bases for V and 5 bases for J; bases not matched to a gene: 6. CDR3 length: 15 amino acids. The CDR3 bases are TGTGCCAGCAGCTTGGCAGGACAGGGCCATACTGAAGCTTTCTTT. Encoded protein: CASSLAGQGHTEAFF.

J is TRBJ2-3 and V is TRBV28; 8 bases fit TRBD1. Trimming at V came to 6 bases and at J to 7 bases, leaving 12 bases not matched to a gene. The CDR3 has 15 residues. The germline V gene has CDR1 MDHEN and CDR2 SYDVKM. Written as DNA, the CDR3 is TGTGCCAGCAGCCCTCCCCCGGGACAGGCATATACGCAGTATTTT. This translates into CASSPPPGQAYTQYF.

For the CDR3, the DNA is TGTGCTAGTGGCGGGGAGGGCAATCAGCCCCAGCATTTT. It specifies CASGGEGNQPQHF. This sequence joins TRBV12-5 and TRBJ1-5, with D hard to call. The CDR3 sequence is 13 residues long. Germline V lookup: CDR1 LGHNT, CDR2 FRNRAP. Deletions cut 6 bases from V and 2 bases from J, with 8 bases between.

The genes are TRBV4-1 and TRBJ1-5; D is ambiguous. The germline V gene has CDR1 MGHRA and CDR2 YSYEKL. The CDR3 contains 16 residues. V was clipped by 0 bases and J by 4 bases, with 13 bases between them. The CDR3 DNA sequence: TGCGCCAGCAGCCAAGATCATTTTCCGGGGAATCAGCCCCAGCATTTT. Translating gives CASSQDHFPGNQPQHF.

A single count supports this clone. As DNA, the CDR3 is TGTGCCAGCAGCTTGGCCCCAGGGGAGACCCAGTACTTC. Its protein is CASSLAPGETQYF. The chain employs TRBV5-4 and TRBJ2-5; maybe TRBD1 (5 bases). The V end lost 0 bases, the J end lost 5 bases, and 8 bases lay between the germline ends. The germline V gene has CDR1 SGHNT and CDR2 YYREEE (reference sequence). The CDR3 covers 13 residues.

The chain links TRBV7-2 to TRBJ1-2, with D tentatively TRBD1 (5 bases). The V gene lost 4 bases and the J gene lost 5 bases, with 8 bases spanning the gap. Looked up from germline, CDR1 is SGHTA and CDR2 is FQGNSA. The CDR3 extends over 12 amino acids. In nucleotides, the CDR3 is TGTGCCAGCAGCTACAGACAGTATGGCTACACCTTC. It specifies CASSYRQYGYTF.

V and J are TRBV29-1 and TRBJ2-7; 10 bases fit TRBD2. CDR3 length equals 14 residues. The germline V gene has CDR1 SQVTM and CDR2 ANQGSEA. The V segment lost 6 bases and the J segment 1 base; nucleotides outside the gene matches: 6. The CDR3 sequence is CSVLLAGDSYEQYF. The DNA of the CDR3 is TGCAGCGTCCTCCTAGCGGGGGATTCCTACGAGCAGTACTTC.

The V call is TRBV9, the J call TRBJ2-1, with D tentatively TRBD2 (5 bases). CDR3 size: 15 residues. Germline V gene sequence: CDR1 SGDLS, CDR2 YYNGEE. The germline V and J ends were trimmed by 2 bases and 3 bases, with 12 bases remaining between them. The CDR3: CASSVDLNRYNEQFF. DNA for the CDR3: TGTGCCAGCAGCGTGGACTTGAATCGCTACAATGAGCAGTTCTTC.

The rearrangement uses TRBV27 and TRBJ2-3; D is unclear. The length of the CDR3 is 16 residues. Germline-derived CDR1 and CDR2 are MNHEY and SMNVEV (reference sequence). V was shortened by 2 bases and J by 2 bases, with 14 bases between the two germline ends. In DNA form, the CDR3 reads TGTGCCAGCAGTTTAAGCCTAGATCCTGCCACAGATACGCAGTATTTT. Its translation is CASSLSLDPATDTQYF.

The rearrangement links TRBV27 to TRBJ1-5, with 9 bases fitting TRBD1. Germline CDR1 is MNHEY and CDR2 is SMNVEV (reference sequence). The CDR3 totals 14 residues. J gave up 6 bases and V 6 bases, and 6 bases lay outside the gene matches. The CDR3 loop reads CASRTQGASQPQHF. DNA for the CDR3: TGTGCCAGCAGGACACAGGGGGCCTCTCAGCCCCAGCATTTT.

The chain has TRBV11-2 and TRBJ1-6; D ambiguous. Germline assignment: CDR1 SGHAT and CDR2 FQNNGV. V was pared by 6 bases and J by 8 bases, with 11 bases between. The CDR3 covers 13 residues. CDR3 protein: CASSLRPDSPLHF. The DNA of the CDR3 is TGTGCCAGCAGTCTTCGTCCGGATTCACCCCTCCACTTT.

J is TRBJ1-5 and V is TRBV12-3 or TRBV12-4, with D unclear. The length of the CDR3 is 12 residues. The germline V and J ends were trimmed by 3 bases and 5 bases, with 5 bases remaining between them. The CDR3 loop is CASSLGHQPQHF. In DNA form, the CDR3 reads TGTGCCAGCAGTTTGGGCCATCAGCCCCAGCATTTT.

This clone was detected only once. The V and J genes are TRBV5-5 and TRBJ2-5; 8 positions agree with TRBD1. Germline-derived CDR1 and CDR2 are SGHKS and YYEKEE (reference sequence). The CDR3 runs to 15 residues. V was clipped by 4 bases and J by 2 bases; unmatched bases: 7. The CDR3 coding sequence is TGTGCCAGCAGCCCCACACAGGGGGATCAAGAGACCCAGTACTTC. Protein product: CASSPTQGDQETQYF.

The chain couples TRBV6-1 to TRBJ2-1; D possibly corresponds to TRBD2 (7 bases). Germline V lookup: CDR1 MNHNS, CDR2 SASEGT. Trimming cost V 1 base and J 2 bases, with 12 bases left between them. This CDR3 region has 16 residues. The CDR3 loop is CASSEGGGGTYNEQFF. The CDR3 nucleotides read TGTGCCAGCAGTGAAGGGGGAGGGGGAACCTACAATGAGCAGTTCTTC.

The genes are TRBV5-4 and TRBJ2-2; 9 nucleotides match TRBD2. CDR1 and CDR2 (germline): SGHNT, YYREEE (reference sequence). CDR3 length: 16 amino acids. Germline trimming cut 2 bases from V and 4 bases from J; bases unmatched to any gene: 6. The CDR3 protein is CASSLYSGSGTGELFF. The CDR3 DNA follows: TGTGCCAGCAGCTTATATAGCGGGAGTGGCACCGGGGAGCTGTTTTTT. The whole variable domain, remainder taken from reference TRBV5-4 and TRBJ2-2, is ETGVTQSPTHLIKTRGQQVTLRCSSQSGHNTVSWYQQALGQGPQFIFQYYREEENGRGNFPPRFSGLQFPNYSSELNVNALELDDSALYLCASSLYSGSGTGELFFGEGSRLTVL.

V and J are TRBV23-1 and TRBJ1-2, with TRBD1 matching 10 bases. TRBV23-1 is labeled an ORF, and its function is uncertain. V shed 4 bases, J shed 3 bases, and the junction held 23 bases outside the gene matches. The CDR3 is made up of 21 amino acids. CDR3 sequence reads: CASSRSPVWDRGIAGDYGYTF. The CDR3 DNA reads as TGCGCCAGCAGTCGGTCCCCGGTATGGGACAGGGGTATCGCAGGTGACTATGGCTACACCTTC.

The rearrangement links TRBV6-2 or TRBV6-3 to TRBJ1-5; 7 bases are a match to TRBD1. Trimming took 5 bases from V and 4 from J; bases not matched to a gene: 2. The CDR3 is 13 residues long. Germline assignment: CDR1 MNHEY and CDR2 SVGEGT. The CDR3 loop reads CASSTGDNQPQHF. As DNA, the CDR3 is TGTGCCAGCAGTACAGGGGATAATCAGCCCCAGCATTTT.

This chain uses TRBV27 with TRBJ2-1; 8 bases map to TRBD2. Germline-derived CDR1 and CDR2 are MNHEY and SMNVEV (reference sequence). The CDR3 consists of 13 residues. V shed 2 bases, J shed 15 bases, and the junction held 9 bases outside the gene matches. The CDR3 DNA reads TGTGCCAGCAGTTTAGATATCGGGAGGGCCCTGTTCTTC. Its translation is CASSLDIGRALFF.

The genes are TRBV6-5 and TRBJ2-1; TRBD2 matches 8 bases. Per the germline V gene, CDR1 is MNHEY and CDR2 is SVGAGI. The CDR3 has 16 residues. J gave up 6 bases and V 3 bases, and 10 bases lay outside the gene matches. The CDR3 region is CASSYFSGGPSNEQFF. Written as DNA, the CDR3 is TGTGCCAGCAGTTATTTTTCGGGAGGGCCCTCCAATGAGCAGTTCTTC.

This clone was seen only a few times. The chain couples TRBV6-5 to TRBJ2-4; perhaps TRBD1 as D (6 bases). The CDR3 runs 13 residues. CDR1 MNHEY and CDR2 SVGAGI come from the germline V gene. Trimming removed 4 bases at V and 10 bases at J, with 14 bases between. This chain's CDR3 is CASSSPGVGIQYF. DNA of the CDR3: TGTGCCAGCAGTTCACCAGGGGTTGGGATTCAGTACTTC.